This T cell receptor (beta chain) was obtained from a study of blood T cell repertoires in COVID-19. Study background: Both acute and convalescent COVID-19 samples were obtained from the United States, Italy and Spain.

Only in-frame clones appear in the TCRdb table, and some are missing; sequencing was by immunoSEQ multiplex PCR. The sample lists around 75,000 clones; around 89% were seen once. There are 11 residues in the CDR3. The V end lost 4 bases, the J end lost 5 bases, and 5 bases lay between the germline ends. The germline gives CDR1 MDHEN, CDR2 SYDVKM. The sample was peripheral blood. This sequence was found in a man in his fifties with acute or convalescent COVID-19. The rearrangement uses TRBV28 and TRBJ1-2; no firm D call. This CDR3 reads CASSYQYGYTF. CDR3 coding DNA: TGTGCCAGCAGTTATCAGTATGGCTACACCTTC.